Shown below are 5 T cell receptor beta chains from a single sample sequenced in a study of T cells in Graves' hyperthyroidism and ophthalmopathy. RNA transcripts served as the template for amplifying TCR beta CDR3 regions. Using the HTBI primer set, a first-round RT-PCR was run on the TCR CDR3. Each CDR3 protein is one row after TCRdb ran MiXCR on the multiplex PCR reads. The sample shows roughly 660,000 distinct CDR3 sequences, around 16% of them seen only once. The sequenced sample consisted of blood. All receptors come from a man aged 45-65 years with Graves' hyperthyroidism.

The chain has TRBV27 and TRBJ2-7; 13 nucleotides agree with TRBD2. This CDR3 has 14 residues. The V and J ends lost 5 bases and 7 bases, in that order; junction bases with no gene match: 5. Germline V CDR1 and CDR2: MNHEY, SMNVEV (reference sequence). CDR3 nucleotides: TGTGCCAGCAGTACCTGGACTAGCGGGAGTGAGCAGTACTTC. As protein: CASSTWTSGSEQYF.

This clonotype was observed at least ten times. V usage is TRBV7-2 and J usage is TRBJ2-1, with D possibly being TRBD1 (5 bases). V dropped 5 bases and J dropped 7 bases, with 12 bases sitting between them. Germline CDR1 and CDR2: SGHTA and FQGNSA. This CDR3 contains 13 residues. CDR3 protein: CASSKGKGNEQFF. CDR3 DNA: TGTGCCAGCAGCAAGGGGAAGGGGAATGAGCAGTTCTTC.

This clonotype was detected a few times. The chain has TRBV18 and TRBJ1-3, with D possibly being TRBD1 (5 bases). V was pared by 5 bases and J by 0 bases, with 14 bases between. The germline gives CDR1 KGHSH, CDR2 LQKENI. CDR3 size: 16 residues. The CDR3 sequence: CASSSGRSISGNTIYF. DNA of the CDR3: TGTGCCAGCTCATCGGGACGGTCTATCTCTGGAAACACCATATATTTT.

This clonotype has only one observation. This chain connects TRBV12-3 or TRBV12-4 to TRBJ2-1; 8 nucleotides agree with TRBD2. The CDR3 length is 16 residues. Trimming cost V 6 bases and J 5 bases; bases outside gene matches: 12. DNA of the CDR3: TGTGCCAGCAGCTTCCCCCCCGGACTAGCCCACAATGAGCAGTTCTTC. Its translation: CASSFPPGLAHNEQFF.

The sample holds a few counts of this clonotype. The chain carries TRBV10-2 and TRBJ2-1; possibly TRBD1 or TRBD2 for D (6 bases each). The length of the CDR3 is 16 residues. CDR1 and CDR2 (germline): WSHSY, SAAADI. The V gene lost 0 bases and the J gene lost 8 bases, with 17 bases spanning the gap. The CDR3 reads CASSESGAEGPHEQFF. The DNA of the CDR3 is TGCGCCAGCAGTGAGTCGGGGGCGGAGGGTCCCCATGAGCAGTTCTTC.